One and the same sample provided the 7 T cell receptor beta chains below, sequenced in a study of blood T cell repertoires in COVID-19. The protocol was immunoSEQ multiplex PCR, while the TCRdb copy is restricted to in-frame clones and leaves out a portion. The sample includes 160,000 or so clones, about four fifths of them seen just once. Sequencing input: PBMCs or T cells enriched from blood (not recorded which). The origin of the receptors is an older woman who had recovered from COVID-19.

The chain uses TRBV23-1 and TRBJ1-1, with 7 bases fitting TRBD1. TRBV23-1 is classed as an ORF, of uncertain function. The ends lost 8 bases at V and 6 bases at J; junction bases unmatched: 12. This CDR3 has 14 residues. In DNA, the CDR3 is TGCGCCAGCCGAACGATACAGGGGAGCCCTGAAGCTTTCTTT. Encoded protein: CASRTIQGSPEAFF.

The chain has TRBV11-2 and TRBJ2-3; a possible D gene is TRBD2 (5 bases). This CDR3 has 16 amino acids. Trimming cost V 5 bases and J 4 bases, with 19 bases left between them. Germline V gives CDR1 SGHAT, CDR2 FQNNGV. CDR3 loop: CASSKGVGLSADTQYF. CDR3 nucleotide sequence: TGTGCCAGCAGCAAGGGAGTAGGACTTAGCGCAGATACGCAGTATTTT.

The rearrangement uses TRBV6-6 and TRBJ2-7, with D possibly TRBD2 on 5 matching bases. The CDR3 consists of 12 residues. The germline V gene encodes CDR1 MNHNY and CDR2 SVGAGI (reference sequence). Trimming removed 4 bases from V and 6 bases from J, with 10 bases in between. The CDR3 DNA is TGTGCCAGCAGTTTAGGAGCGGCCGAGCAGTACTTC. Encoded protein: CASSLGAAEQYF.

The J gene is TRBJ2-3, the V gene TRBV19, with a weak D call TRBD1 (5 bases). Trimming left V 5 bases short and J 1 base short, with 13 bases between. The CDR3 spans 15 residues. Germline CDR1 and CDR2: LNHDA and SQIVND (reference sequence). The CDR3 DNA is TGTGCCAGTAGTCGTGGACAATCACGCACAGATACGCAGTATTTT. Protein product: CASSRGQSRTDTQYF.

This sequence joins TRBV2 and TRBJ1-5; unclear D gene. CDR3 length: 12 residues. Between the trimmed V and J ends, which lost 5 bases and 2 bases, there was a span of 4 bases. Germline V CDR1 and CDR2: SNHLY, FYNNEI. The CDR3: CASSPGNQPQHF. In DNA form, the CDR3 reads TGTGCCAGCAGTCCAGGCAATCAGCCCCAGCATTTT. The full variable domain, in which reference TRBV2 and TRBJ1-5 provide the parts outside the CDR3, is EPEVTQTPSHQVTQMGQEVILRCVPISNHLYFYWYRQILGQKVEFLVSFYNNEISEKSEIFDDQFSVERPDGSNFTLKIRSTKLEDSAMYFCASSPGNQPQHFGDGTRLSIL.

The DNA of the CDR3 is TGTGCCAGCAGCTTTCTCAACACCGGGGAGCTGTTTTTT. Protein product: CASSFLNTGELFF. This sequence joins TRBV11-2 and TRBJ2-2, with D unresolved. Looked up from germline, CDR1 is SGHAT and CDR2 is FQNNGV. The CDR3 length is 13 residues. V lost 3 bases, J lost 2 bases, and 4 bases lay in between.

This clone has a handful of counts. The genes are TRBV3-1 (or the pseudogene TRBV3-2) and TRBJ1-2, with 12 bases aligning to TRBD1. Germline CDR1 reads LGHDT; CDR2 reads YNNKEL (reference sequence). This CDR3 is built from 17 residues. Trimming took 2 bases from V and 7 from J; bases not matched to a gene: 11. The CDR3 protein is CASSQRDRGRIKPGYTF. DNA of the CDR3: TGTGCCAGCAGCCAAAGGGACAGGGGGCGCATTAAACCTGGCTACACCTTC.